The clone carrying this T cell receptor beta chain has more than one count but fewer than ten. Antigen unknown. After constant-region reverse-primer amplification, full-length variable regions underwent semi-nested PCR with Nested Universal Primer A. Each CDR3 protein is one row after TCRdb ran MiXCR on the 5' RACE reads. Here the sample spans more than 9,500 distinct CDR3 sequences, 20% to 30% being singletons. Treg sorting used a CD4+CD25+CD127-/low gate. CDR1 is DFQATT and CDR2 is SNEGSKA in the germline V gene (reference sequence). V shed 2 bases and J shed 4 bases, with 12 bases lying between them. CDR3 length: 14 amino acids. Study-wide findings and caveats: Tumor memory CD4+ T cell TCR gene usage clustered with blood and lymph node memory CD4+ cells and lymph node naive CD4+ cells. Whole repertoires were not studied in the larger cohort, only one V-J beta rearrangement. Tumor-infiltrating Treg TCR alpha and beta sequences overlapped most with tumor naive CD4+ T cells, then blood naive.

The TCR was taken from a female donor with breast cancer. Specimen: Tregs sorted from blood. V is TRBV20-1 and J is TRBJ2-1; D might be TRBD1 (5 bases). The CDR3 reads CSARRAGPYNEQFF. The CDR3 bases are TGCAGTGCTAGACGGGCAGGGCCATACAATGAGCAGTTCTTC.